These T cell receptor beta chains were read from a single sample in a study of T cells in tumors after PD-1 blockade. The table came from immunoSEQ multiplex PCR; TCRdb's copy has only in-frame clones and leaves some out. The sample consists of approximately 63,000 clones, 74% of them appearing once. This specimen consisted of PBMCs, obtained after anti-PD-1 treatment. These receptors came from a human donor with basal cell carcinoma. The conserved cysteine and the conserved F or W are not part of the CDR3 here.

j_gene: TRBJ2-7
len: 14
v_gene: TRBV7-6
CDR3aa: ASSFAGDRGKDEQY

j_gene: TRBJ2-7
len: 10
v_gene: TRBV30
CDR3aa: AWKQGAYEQY

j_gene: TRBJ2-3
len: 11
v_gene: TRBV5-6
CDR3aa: ASSLAYTDTQY

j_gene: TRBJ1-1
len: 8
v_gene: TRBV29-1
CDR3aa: SVIDTEAF

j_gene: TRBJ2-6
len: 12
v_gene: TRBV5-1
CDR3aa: ASSLDPGANVLT

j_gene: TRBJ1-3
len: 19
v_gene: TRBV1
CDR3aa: TSSQIPGTGTYSYSGNTIY

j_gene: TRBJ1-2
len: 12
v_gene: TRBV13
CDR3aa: ASSLYGGQSGYT

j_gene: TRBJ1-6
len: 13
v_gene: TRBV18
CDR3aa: ASSPTGTANSPLH

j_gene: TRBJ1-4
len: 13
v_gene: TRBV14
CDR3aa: ASSARGGSYEKLF

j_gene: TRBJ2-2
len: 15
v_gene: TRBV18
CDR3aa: ASSPWGEGSLTGELF

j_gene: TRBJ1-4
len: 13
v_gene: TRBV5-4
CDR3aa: ASSPGPAGDEKLF

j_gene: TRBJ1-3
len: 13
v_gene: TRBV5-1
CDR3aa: ASSPWTGGGNTIY

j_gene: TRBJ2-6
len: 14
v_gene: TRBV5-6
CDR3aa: ASSFIISSGANVLT

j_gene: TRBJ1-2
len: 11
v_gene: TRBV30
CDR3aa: ACPKWVNYGYT

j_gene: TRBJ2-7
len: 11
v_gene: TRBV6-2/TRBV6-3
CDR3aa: ASSYSSTYEQY

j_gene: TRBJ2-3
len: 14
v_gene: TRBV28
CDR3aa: ASGNASFTSTDTQY

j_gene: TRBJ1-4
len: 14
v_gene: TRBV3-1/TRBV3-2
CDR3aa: ASSQVAGVTNEKLF

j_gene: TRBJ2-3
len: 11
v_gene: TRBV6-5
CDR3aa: ASSSGLLDTQY

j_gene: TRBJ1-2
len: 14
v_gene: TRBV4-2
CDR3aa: ASSQAAEKTNYGYT

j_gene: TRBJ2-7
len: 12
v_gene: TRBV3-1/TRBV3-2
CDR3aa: ASSPQRNSYEQY

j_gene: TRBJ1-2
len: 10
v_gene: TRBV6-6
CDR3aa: ASSPSNYGYT

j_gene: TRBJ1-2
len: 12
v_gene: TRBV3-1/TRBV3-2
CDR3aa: ASSQGQGKYGYT

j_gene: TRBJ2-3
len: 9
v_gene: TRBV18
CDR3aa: ASSPWDTQY

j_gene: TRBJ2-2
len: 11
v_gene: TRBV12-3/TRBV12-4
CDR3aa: ASRGQNTGELF

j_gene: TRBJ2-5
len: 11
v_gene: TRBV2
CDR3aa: ASSTGPQETQY

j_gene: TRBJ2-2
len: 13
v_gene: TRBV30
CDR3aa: AWGGPGRGSGELF

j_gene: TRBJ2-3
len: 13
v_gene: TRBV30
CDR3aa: AWRGRLGSTDTQY

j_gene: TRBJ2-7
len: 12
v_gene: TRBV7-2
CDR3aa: ASSLGGSAYEQY